Below are 3 T cell receptor beta chains sequenced from a single sample in a study of human versus mouse CDR3 diversity and MHC coevolution (dated by TCRdb to about 2017). Receptor libraries were prepared by the immunoSEQ multiplex PCR assay. Drawn from immuneACCESS, this table holds only the in-frame rearrangements with V and J called that TCRdb kept. Clones are partly lost; checked studies trace under half to an unresolved V gene and leave the rest unexplained. Within this sample are tens of thousands of clones, with approximately 92% of them counted one time only. Jointly, the top ten make up more than 1.1% of the sample. Sequencing was done on a sample of naive CD4+ T cells from blood. The cell subset or site label on this specimen signifies: CD45RO-negative CD62L-positive naive CD4 T cells. These receptors came from a person aged 30 to 69 in good health.

The chain recombines TRBV2 with TRBJ1-1, with 7 positions matching TRBD1. CDR3 length: 13 residues. Germline V gives CDR1 SNHLY, CDR2 FYNNEI. Trimming cost V 8 bases and J 1 base; bases outside gene matches: 4. The CDR3 nucleotides read TGTGCCAGCGCAGGGGGGAGGAACACTGAAGCTTTCTTT. Amino acids: CASAGGRNTEAFF.

The chain uses TRBV25-1 and TRBJ2-3, with 10 positions matching TRBD1. Per germline, CDR1 MGHDK and CDR2 SYGVNS. V gave up 1 base and J gave up 1 base; unmatched junction bases: 2. There are 16 residues in the CDR3. The CDR3 coding sequence is TGTGCCAGCAGTGAATTGGGGACAGGGGGCACAGATACGCAGTATTTT. This codes for CASSELGTGGTDTQYF.

The V and J genes are TRBV6-5 and TRBJ2-7; 10 nucleotides match TRBD2. The CDR3 covers 16 residues. The V and J ends lost 4 bases and 3 bases, in that order; junction bases with no gene match: 9. Germline CDR1 and CDR2: MNHEY and SVGAGI. The CDR3 is CASSSRDSSGSYEQYF. CDR3 in DNA: TGTGCCAGCAGTTCCCGCGATTCTAGCGGGAGCTACGAGCAGTACTTC.